The 22 T cell receptor beta chains presented below share a single source sample, sequenced in a study of glioma-infiltrating T cells. Using RNA template, CDR3s of TCR alpha and beta were amplified with iRepertoire arm-PCR. Each CDR3 protein is one row after TCRdb ran MiXCR on the multiplex PCR reads. Of some 93,000 distinct CDR3 sequences listed, about 40% are singletons. What was sequenced was glioma tissue, nonneoplastic brain tissue, or PBMCs (not recorded which). Receptors were obtained from a human donor with low-grade glioma or glioblastoma, undergoing nonglioma brain surgery, or in good health (not recorded which).

Ten or more counts support this clonotype. V and J are TRBV5-4 and TRBJ2-1; D not resolved. V was cut by 4 bases and J by 6 bases, with 14 bases left in between. This CDR3 comprises 14 residues. The germline V gene has CDR1 SGHNT and CDR2 YYREEE (reference sequence). CDR3 sequence (DNA): TGTGCCAGCAGCCCGGGCGTAGGGTCCAATGAGCAGTTCTTC. It specifies CASSPGVGSNEQFF.

As regards this clonotype: An end of the junction differs from the germline gene, which may be a read error. The rearrangement joins TRBV6-2 or TRBV6-3 to TRBJ2-3; D is ambiguous. The CDR3 length is 12 residues. CDR1 and CDR2 (germline): MNHEY, SVGEGT. CDR3 amino acids: CAGTEITDMQYF. CDR3 DNA: TGTGCCGGCACCGAAATCACAGATATGCAGTATTTT.

Note on this clonotype: A junction boundary mismatches the germline segment, possibly from a read error. The V and J genes are TRBV4-1 and TRBJ1-2, with D perhaps matching TRBD1 (5 bases). Per germline, CDR1 MGHRA and CDR2 YSYEKL. The CDR3 has 15 amino acids. The DNA of the CDR3 is TGCGCCAACAGCCAAGATGAGGGACGGGGCTATGGCTACAACTTC. Amino acids: CANSQDEGRGYGYNF.

At least ten counts were recorded for this clonotype. This chain links TRBV20-1 with TRBJ2-1; the match to TRBD1 covers 7 bases. The CDR3 loop spans 13 amino acids. From germline, CDR1 is DFQATT and CDR2 SNEGSKA (reference sequence). The V and J ends lost 6 bases and 7 bases, in that order; junction bases with no gene match: 9. The CDR3 DNA is TGCAGTGCCAGGTACGGACAGGCGAATGAGCAGTTCTTC. Translating gives CSARYGQANEQFF.

The chain uses TRBV6-1 and TRBJ2-1; no clear D gene. CDR1 MNHNS and CDR2 SASEGT come from the germline V gene. Trimming cost V 0 bases and J 10 bases, with 13 bases left between them. This CDR3 is 14 amino acids long. CDR3 nucleotides: TGTGCCAGCAGTGAAGCTGACGGGTACTACGAGCAGTTCTTC. Residues: CASSEADGYYEQFF.

This clonotype has just one count. The V gene is TRBV5-1, the J gene TRBJ2-5, with D perhaps TRBD1 (6 bases). Germline V CDR1 and CDR2: SGHRS, YFSETQ. This CDR3 contains 15 residues. Trimming stripped 5 bases from V and 8 bases from J, with 22 bases between. The CDR3 reads CASSLTRGYNETQYF. CDR3 sequence (DNA): TGCGCCAGCAGTCTCACCAGGGGATACAATGAAACCCAGTACTTC.

Remarks on this clonotype: A read error may explain this, as a much larger clone is one base away. V and J are TRBV4-1 and TRBJ2-1; no clear D gene. In germline, CDR1 is MGHRA, CDR2 YSYEKL. V lost 8 bases, J lost 10 bases, and 18 bases lay in between. The CDR3 extends over 13 amino acids. The CDR3: CASRRTAGNEQFF. DNA for the CDR3: TGCGCCAGCCGCCGGACGGCCGGAAACGAGCAGTTCTTC.

This chain connects TRBV5-1 to TRBJ2-5; 10 bases are a match to TRBD2. V lost 2 bases to trimming and J lost 2 bases; unmatched junction nucleotides: 6. CDR1 is SGHRS, CDR2 YFSETQ, per germline. The length of the CDR3 is 16 residues. The DNA for the CDR3 is TGCGCCAGCAGCTTTCTAGCGGGGGACGCGCAAGAGACCCAGTACTTC. Translated, it gives CASSFLAGDAQETQYF.

Only one count was recorded for this clonotype. It may be a read error: a sequence one base away is much more abundant. The V call is TRBV2, the J call TRBJ2-7, with a possible D match to TRBD2 (6 bases). The CDR3 runs 13 residues. The V gene's germline CDR1 is SNHLY and CDR2 FYNNEI. The ends were cut back, 6 bases at V and 7 bases at J, with 16 bases in the middle. In DNA form, the CDR3 reads TGTGCCAGCAGGCCGGCTAGCGTTGGGGAGCAGTACTTC. This encodes CASRPASVGEQYF.

This clonotype was recorded many times. The V gene is TRBV7-2, the J gene TRBJ2-7; 7 bases fit TRBD1. V gave up 2 bases and J gave up 3 bases; unmatched junction bases: 4. Germline assignment: CDR1 SGHTA and CDR2 FQGNSA. The CDR3 length is 14 residues. This CDR3 is CASSLQGQLYEQYF. The CDR3 coding sequence is TGTGCCAGCAGCTTACAGGGACAGCTCTACGAGCAGTACTTC.

In regard to this clonotype: A much bigger clone sits one base away, suggesting this may be a read error. The chain joins TRBV12-3 or TRBV12-4 to TRBJ2-3; D remains ambiguous. This CDR3 is built from 14 residues. The V gene lost 0 bases and the J gene lost 4 bases, with 8 bases spanning the gap. For the CDR3, the DNA is TGTGCCAGCAGTTTAGCGGGAAATTCAGATACGCAGTATTTT. It translates to CASSLAGNSDTQYF.

This clonotype was counted ten times or more. The chain employs TRBV7-3 and TRBJ2-5; no reliable D call. Germline CDR1 and CDR2: SGHTA and FQGTGA. The CDR3 has 14 residues. V was clipped by 5 bases and J by 5 bases, with 15 bases between them. In nucleotides, the CDR3 is TGTGCCAGCAGCCCAACATGGCGGCCCGAGACCCAGTACTTC. Encoded protein: CASSPTWRPETQYF.

This clonotype was observed many times. This rearrangement joins TRBV4-1 to TRBJ2-4; 7 positions match TRBD1. Germline CDR1 is MGHRA and CDR2 is YSYEKL. The CDR3 spans 16 residues. Unmatched junction bases numbered 8, after V lost 6 bases and J lost 0 bases. The CDR3 region is CASRQSTGQAKNIQYF. The CDR3 region has the DNA TGCGCCAGCAGACAGTCGACAGGGCAAGCCAAAAACATTCAGTACTTC.

Comments on this clonotype: One end of the junction fails to match germline, which may point to a read error. V gene TRBV2 combines with J gene TRBJ1-2, with D perhaps matching TRBD1 (5 bases). This CDR3 is built from 14 residues. The germline V gene encodes CDR1 SNHLY and CDR2 FYNNEI. The CDR3 DNA is TGTGCCAGCCTCATCGCAGGGCTAAGCTATGGCTACGCCTTC. This translates into CASLIAGLSYGYAF.

There are many counts of this clonotype. The chain combines TRBV6-1 with TRBJ2-1, with 12 bases aligning to TRBD1. This CDR3 is 15 amino acids long. With V trimmed by 10 bases and J by 11 bases, 15 bases remained unmatched. CDR1 is MNHNS, CDR2 SASEGT, per germline. The DNA of the CDR3 is TGTGCCACCATACGAGTCGGGACAGGGGGCGAAAAGCAGTTCTTC. This codes for CATIRVGTGGEKQFF.

In regard to this clonotype: At one boundary the junction diverges from the germline segment, which might be a read error. This sequence joins TRBV4-3 and TRBJ1-1, with a weak D call TRBD1 (6 bases). The length of the CDR3 is 17 residues. Germline V lookup: CDR1 LGHNA, CDR2 YSLEER. This chain's CDR3 is CASSLAGTTRRNTESFF. The CDR3 region has the DNA TGCGCCAGCAGCTTGGCCGGGACAACCCGAAGGAACACTGAATCTTTCTTT.

V usage is TRBV7-9 and J usage is TRBJ1-4, with unresolved D. V lost 1 base and J lost 13, with 16 bases in between. Germline assignment: CDR1 SEHNR and CDR2 FQNEAQ (reference sequence). This CDR3 has 14 residues. The DNA for the CDR3 is TGTGCCAGCAGCTTAGGGGAAGGGAATAAAAGACTGTTTTTT. Translation gives CASSLGEGNKRLFF.

This clonotype was counted many times. The rearrangement joins TRBV20-1 to TRBJ2-6, with unresolved D. This CDR3 has 13 residues. V gave up 4 bases and J gave up 6 bases, with 10 bases separating them. The germline gives CDR1 DFQATT, CDR2 SNEGSKA (reference sequence). Here the CDR3 DNA reads TGCAGTGCTAAGGGCAGTGAGGCCAACGTCCTGACTTTC. Residues: CSAKGSEANVLTF.

As to this clonotype: This clone may be a read error of a much larger clone one base away. The CDR3 sequence: CASSQMTSGRQETQYF. CDR3 DNA sequence: TGTGCCAGCAGCCAGATGACTAGCGGGCGCCAAGAGACCCAGTACTTC. This sequence joins TRBV5-4 and TRBJ2-5; TRBD2 agrees at 10 bases. The CDR3 loop spans 16 amino acids. Germline V gene data show CDR1 as SGHNT and CDR2 as YYREEE (reference sequence). V was clipped by 4 bases and J by 1 base; unmatched bases: 7.

In this sample, this clonotype turned up many times. The rearrangement joins TRBV6-1 to TRBJ2-1; 9 positions match TRBD2. Germline trimming cut 6 bases from V and 4 bases from J; bases unmatched to any gene: 10. The germline V gene has CDR1 MNHNS and CDR2 SASEGT. The CDR3 runs to 16 residues. CDR3 sequence: CASSPSGTSLYNEQFF. The CDR3 DNA follows: TGTGCCAGCAGCCCCAGCGGGACTAGCTTATACAATGAGCAGTTCTTC.

At least ten counts were recorded for this clonotype. CDR3 residues: CASSQNGEDTQYF. For the CDR3, the DNA is TGTGCCAGCAGCCAAAATGGGGAAGATACGCAGTATTTT. V and J are TRBV3-1 and TRBJ2-3; D remains unclear. The CDR3 sequence is 13 residues long. The germline CDR1 and CDR2 sequences are LGHDT and YNNKEL (reference sequence). V was trimmed by 2 bases and J by 5 bases, leaving 8 bases between them.

This clonotype was detected only a few times. Since a much larger clone is just one base distant, this may be a read error. This chain connects TRBV4-2 to TRBJ2-2, with a possible D match to TRBD2 (5 bases). The CDR3 spans 17 residues. Germline-derived CDR1 and CDR2 are LGHNA and YNFKEQ. The CDR3: CASSQVLKRANTGEMFF. DNA for the CDR3: TGTGCCAGCAGCCAAGTTCTTAAGCGCGCGAACACCGGGGAGATGTTTTTT.